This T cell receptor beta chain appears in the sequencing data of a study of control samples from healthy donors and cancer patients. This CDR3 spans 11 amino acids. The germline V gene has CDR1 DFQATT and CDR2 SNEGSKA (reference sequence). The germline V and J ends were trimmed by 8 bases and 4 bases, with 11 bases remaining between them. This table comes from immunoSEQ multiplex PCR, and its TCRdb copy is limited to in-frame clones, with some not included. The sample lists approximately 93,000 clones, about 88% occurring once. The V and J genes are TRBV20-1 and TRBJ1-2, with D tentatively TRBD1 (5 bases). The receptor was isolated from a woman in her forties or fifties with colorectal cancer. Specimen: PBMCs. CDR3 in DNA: TGCAGTTCACAGGATCTCTATGGCTACACCTTC. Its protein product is CSSQDLYGYTF.